These 18 T cell receptor beta chains came from one sample sequenced in a study of metastatic and nonmetastatic thyroid tumors. Not a single patient had been given any form of treatment at any point before undergoing thyroid surgery. TCRdb used MiXCR to call clones anew from the PCR reads. The sample includes some 14,000 clones, roughly a quarter of them seen just once. Sequencing was done on a sample of blood. The receptors here all came from a female donor with papillary thyroid cancer or a benign thyroid nodule (not recorded which). Some clones in this sample may be carry-over from other donors' samples.

The chain is built from TRBV20-1 and TRBJ2-7; D remains unclear. There are 10 residues in the CDR3. Germline V gene sequence: CDR1 DFQATT, CDR2 SNEGSKA (reference sequence). Trimming shortened V by 3 bases and J by 9 bases, and 9 bases separated the two germline ends. The CDR3 here is CSARDPGQYF. The CDR3 DNA follows: TGCAGTGCTAGGGACCCGGGGCAGTACTTC.

At least ten counts were recorded for this clone. This sequence joins TRBV20-1 and TRBJ2-2; D gene unclear. This CDR3 region has 12 residues. V shed 0 bases and J shed 6 bases, with 5 bases lying between them. Germline CDR1 and CDR2: DFQATT and SNEGSKA (reference sequence). For the CDR3, the DNA is TGCAGTGCTAGAGATCCACCCGGGGAGCTGTTTTTT. Its translation is CSARDPPGELFF.

This chain connects TRBV11-2 to TRBJ2-7; 9 nucleotides match TRBD2. CDR3 length: 14 residues. Germline lookup yields CDR1 SGHAT and CDR2 FQNNGV. V gave up 6 bases and J gave up 3 bases; unmatched junction bases: 6. The CDR3 loop reads CASSIAGEYYEQYF. CDR3 in DNA: TGTGCCAGCAGTATAGCGGGAGAGTACTACGAGCAGTACTTC.

This clone is medium-sized within its sample. The CDR3 protein is CASRSFAGDLLDEQYF. CDR3 sequence (DNA): TGCGCCAGCCGCAGCTTCGCGGGGGATCTCCTGGACGAGCAGTACTTC. V gene TRBV5-1 combines with J gene TRBJ2-7; 7 bases map to TRBD2. Germline CDR1 and CDR2: SGHRS and YFSETQ. This CDR3 has 16 amino acids. J was trimmed by 5 bases and V by 7 bases; bases with no gene match: 18.

This clone has a count of ten or more. This chain joins TRBV7-8 and TRBJ2-7, with 14 bases that match TRBD2. Germline CDR1 SGHVS, CDR2 FQNEAQ. The V gene end was trimmed by 5 bases and the J gene end by 3 bases; junction bases not matched to a gene: 3. The CDR3 contains 15 residues. As DNA, the CDR3 is TGTGCCAGCAGCCTGGGGACTAGCGGGAGCTACGAGCAGTACTTC. This gives the protein CASSLGTSGSYEQYF. Variable domain in full (rest from reference TRBV7-8 and TRBJ2-7): GAGVSQSPRYKVAKRGQDVALRCDPISGHVSLFWYQQALGQGPEFLTYFQNEAQLDKSGLPSDRFFAERPEGSVSTLKIQRTQQEDSAVYLCASSLGTSGSYEQYFGPGTRLTVT.

This clone was counted many times. The J gene is TRBJ1-5, the V gene TRBV4-1, with D possibly being TRBD1 (5 bases). The germline V gene encodes CDR1 MGHRA and CDR2 YSYEKL. V lost 0 bases, J lost 4 bases, and 10 bases lay in between. The CDR3 is 15 residues long. The CDR3 here is CASSQDGGANQPQHF. The CDR3 coding sequence is TGCGCCAGCAGCCAAGATGGCGGGGCGAATCAGCCCCAGCATTTT.

This clone rates as medium-sized. Additional DNA sequences in this sample encode the identical CDR3. This chain uses TRBV12-3 or TRBV12-4 with TRBJ1-1; D unresolved. The CDR3 contains 13 residues. Trimming stripped 4 bases from V and 1 base from J, with 7 bases between. The CDR3 spells CASSYAGNTEAFF. The CDR3 nucleotides read TGTGCCAGCAGTTACGCAGGGAACACTGAAGCTTTCTTT.

This clone appeared a few times. An end of the junction differs from the germline gene, which may be a read error. Other DNA sequences of this sample code for an identical CDR3. This chain connects TRBV19 to TRBJ1-5; D ambiguous. The CDR3 is 12 residues long. In germline, CDR1 is LNHDA, CDR2 SQIVND (reference sequence). CDR3 protein: CASRVHNQPQHF. CDR3 in DNA: TGTGCAAGTCGGGTCCACAATCAGCCTCAGCATTTT.

The chain uses TRBV6-4 and TRBJ1-1, with D unresolved. The germline V and J ends were trimmed by 2 bases and 3 bases, with 7 bases remaining between them. Germline values: CDR1 MRHNA, CDR2 SNTAGT. The CDR3 loop spans 13 amino acids. For the CDR3, the DNA is TGTGCCAGCAGTGACAGTGAGGACACTGAAGCTTTCTTT. It translates to CASSDSEDTEAFF.

CDR3 bases: TGCAGTGCCAGCAGGGGGTATGGCTACACCTTC. Translation: CSASRGYGYTF. This chain connects TRBV20-1 to TRBJ1-2, with TRBD1 identical over 7 bases. V lost 6 bases to trimming and J lost 5 bases; unmatched junction nucleotides: 3. Germline CDR1 DFQATT, CDR2 SNEGSKA (reference sequence). The CDR3 contains 11 residues.

This clone occurred many times. The rearrangement joins TRBV5-5 to TRBJ2-7; D perhaps matches TRBD1 (6 bases). The germline V gene has CDR1 SGHKS and CDR2 YYEKEE (reference sequence). The CDR3 consists of 16 residues. The germline V and J ends were trimmed by 2 bases and 1 base, with 16 bases remaining between them. The CDR3 reads CASSLIQGGGSYEQYF. The CDR3 DNA reads as TGTGCCAGCAGCTTAATACAGGGTGGGGGATCCTACGAGCAGTACTTC. Using reference TRBV5-5 and TRBJ2-7 for the parts outside the CDR3, the full variable domain is DAGVTQSPTHLIKTRGQQVTLRCSPISGHKSVSWYQQVLGQGPQFIFQYYEKEERGRGNFPDRFSARQFPNYSSELNVNALLLGDSALYLCASSLIQGGGSYEQYFGPGTRLTVT.

The rearrangement joins TRBV5-4 to TRBJ2-5, with 10 bases aligning to TRBD2. The CDR3 totals 16 residues. Unmatched junction bases numbered 7, after V lost 4 bases and J lost 1 base. The germline V gene encodes CDR1 SGHNT and CDR2 YYREEE (reference sequence). The CDR3 sequence: CASSRGLARVQETQYF. The CDR3, as DNA: TGTGCCAGCAGCAGGGGACTAGCGCGAGTCCAAGAGACCCAGTACTTC.

This clone has ten or more counts. The junction shows a germline mismatch at one end, possibly a read error. Other nucleotide sequences from this sample produce the same CDR3. V usage is TRBV4-3 and J usage is TRBJ2-6; D is ambiguous. The CDR3 has 16 amino acids. Looked up from germline, CDR1 is LGHNA and CDR2 is YSLEER. Here the CDR3 DNA reads TGCGCCAGTAGCCAAGATTTGGCCTCTGGGGCCAACGTCCTGACTTTC. Its translation is CASSQDLASGANVLTF.

At least ten counts were recorded for this clone. The genes are TRBV5-5 and TRBJ1-4; maybe TRBD1 (5 bases). Trimming left V 0 bases short and J 5 bases short, with 11 bases between. The CDR3 length is 15 residues. Germline values: CDR1 SGHKS, CDR2 YYEKEE (reference sequence). The CDR3 protein is CASSLEDKGNEKLFF. CDR3 DNA sequence: TGTGCCAGCAGCTTGGAGGACAAGGGGAATGAAAAACTGTTTTTT.

This clone came up a few times. The chain joins TRBV12-3 or TRBV12-4 to TRBJ2-7; the D gene is possibly TRBD1 (5 bases). The CDR3 contains 13 residues. The V and J ends lost 6 bases and 7 bases respectively, with 16 bases between them. The CDR3 nucleotides read TGTGCCAGCAGGCCGGACAACTTGGGGGAGCAGTACTTC. It specifies CASRPDNLGEQYF.

There are many counts of this clone. The chain has TRBV2 and TRBJ1-4; a weak D match, TRBD1 (5 bases). The V and J ends lost 1 base and 0 bases respectively, with 12 bases between them. The germline V gene has CDR1 SNHLY and CDR2 FYNNEI. This CDR3 comprises 17 residues. In DNA, the CDR3 is TGTGCCAGCAGTGAAGACGGGTTGGGGGCAACTAATGAAAAACTGTTTTTT. It encodes CASSEDGLGATNEKLFF.

This chain joins TRBV6-2 or TRBV6-3 and TRBJ1-5; 7 positions match TRBD1. The J segment lost 4 bases and the V segment lost 0 bases, leaving 15 bases of the junction unmatched. Germline lookup yields CDR1 MNHEY and CDR2 SVGEGT. The CDR3 sequence is 19 residues long. The CDR3 DNA sequence: TGTGCCAGCAGTTACTCGGATACCAGGGACAGACCTTTAAATCAGCCCCAGCATTTT. It codes for CASSYSDTRDRPLNQPQHF.

Judged by abundance, this clone is medium-sized. CDR3 sequence (DNA): TGCGCCAGCAGCAACAGACAGGGGGCAGGCACTGAAGCTTTCTTT. Translated, it gives CASSNRQGAGTEAFF. The chain is built from TRBV5-1 and TRBJ1-1; 10 positions match TRBD1. V dropped 4 bases and J dropped 4; count of bases not matched to a gene: 7. The CDR3 has 15 amino acids. Looked up from germline, CDR1 is SGHRS and CDR2 is YFSETQ.